Following are 9 T cell receptor beta chains from one sample sequenced in a study of CD8+CD57+ T cells in acquired aplastic anemia. General observations from the study: In patients, CD8+CD57+ cells had lower diversity than total CD4+ and CD8+ pools.

No antigen has been assigned to these receptors. TCR beta VDJ and CDR3 profiling used genomic DNA as template. TCRdb reprocessed the reads with MiXCR, giving one entry per CDR3 protein. The sample consists of 15,000 to 25,000 distinct CDR3 sequences, around 40% of them appearing once. All sequencing subjects had displayed CD8+CD57+ cell expansion on flow cytometry. Sequenced: CD8+CD57+ T cells sorted from PBMCs. As to subset: bead-enriched CD8+CD57+ effector memory T cells from SAA patients. Every receptor here comes from a human donor with aplastic anemia.

This chain links TRBV29-1 with TRBJ2-5; no reliable D call. The CDR3 covers 13 residues. Trimming pared 4 bases from V and 4 bases from J, leaving 13 bases between. CDR1 and CDR2 (germline): SQVTM, ANQGSEA. The CDR3 reads CSVVTGGVETQYF. The DNA for the CDR3 is TGCAGCGTTGTAACTGGCGGTGTAGAGACCCAGTACTTC.

V gene TRBV7-9 combines with J gene TRBJ2-5, with D perhaps matching TRBD1 or TRBD2 (7 bases each). Trimming took 6 bases from V and 5 from J, leaving 25 bases between them. The CDR3 contains 17 residues. Germline CDR1 reads SEHNR; CDR2 reads FQNEAQ (reference sequence). The CDR3 DNA reads TGTGCCAGCAGACCCAAAGTGACAGGGAGGGAGCGGGAGACCCAGTACTTC. Protein sequence: CASRPKVTGRERETQYF.

The V and J genes are TRBV20-1 and TRBJ1-1, with a weak D call TRBD1 (5 bases). The germline CDR1 and CDR2 sequences are DFQATT and SNEGSKA (reference sequence). Trimming removed 0 bases at V and 1 base at J, with 15 bases between. The CDR3 has 16 residues. In DNA, the CDR3 is TGCAGTGCTAGAGATATCGCTTTCGGGGCGAACACTGAAGCTTTCTTT. Translating it yields CSARDIAFGANTEAFF.

The chain uses TRBV20-1 and TRBJ1-5; a possible D gene is TRBD1 (5 bases). V was clipped by 5 bases and J by 9 bases, with 14 bases between them. The CDR3 is 12 residues long. Germline V lookup: CDR1 DFQATT, CDR2 SNEGSKA (reference sequence). Written as DNA, the CDR3 is TGCAGTGCTTATTCAGGGTATCGGCCCCAGCATTTT. The encoded protein is CSAYSGYRPQHF.

The genes are TRBV2 and TRBJ1-4, with D unclear. The germline V gene encodes CDR1 SNHLY and CDR2 FYNNEI. V was shortened by 0 bases and J by 8 bases, with 10 bases between the two germline ends. This CDR3 comprises 14 residues. The CDR3 protein is CASSEARSAEKLFF. As DNA, the CDR3 is TGTGCCAGCAGTGAAGCCAGGTCCGCGGAAAAACTGTTTTTT. The whole variable domain, filled in from reference TRBV2 and TRBJ1-4, reads EPEVTQTPSHQVTQMGQEVILRCVPISNHLYFYWYRQILGQKVEFLVSFYNNEISEKSEIFDDQFSVERPDGSNFTLKIRSTKLEDSAMYFCASSEARSAEKLFFGSGTQLSVL.

V and J are TRBV20-1 and TRBJ1-2, with TRBD1 as a possible D gene (6 bases). The CDR3 contains 15 residues. The V end lost 0 bases, the J end lost 8 bases, and 19 bases lay between the germline ends. Germline CDR1 is DFQATT and CDR2 is SNEGSKA (reference sequence). Written as DNA, the CDR3 is TGCAGTGCTAGAGATGACGGGACATGGGGGGGGGGCTACACCTTC. This sequence encodes CSARDDGTWGGGYTF.

This chain links TRBV6-2 or TRBV6-3 with TRBJ2-3; 7 bases align to TRBD2. Germline trimming cut 4 bases from V and 4 bases from J; bases unmatched to any gene: 5. The CDR3 has 14 amino acids. The germline V gene encodes CDR1 MNHEY and CDR2 SVGEGT. The DNA for the CDR3 is TGTGCCAGCAGTTTGGTGGGGAGGGCAGATACGCAGTATTTT. This gives the protein CASSLVGRADTQYF.

This clonotype turned up a few times. The rearrangement uses TRBV6-6 and TRBJ2-3; weak D call: TRBD1 (5 bases). Looked up from germline, CDR1 is MNHNY and CDR2 is SVGAGI (reference sequence). This CDR3 is 16 amino acids long. V shed 5 bases and J shed 0 bases, with 15 bases lying between them. The CDR3 nucleotides are TGTGCCAGCAGTAAAGGACAACCTCCTAGCACAGATACGCAGTATTTT. Protein sequence: CASSKGQPPSTDTQYF.

This chain joins TRBV12-3 or TRBV12-4 and TRBJ2-5; possible D gene TRBD1, 6 bases. This CDR3 region has 15 residues. V lost 8 bases and J 5 bases, leaving 21 bases between the germline ends. The CDR3 bases are TGTGCCAGCGGAGACCGGACAGACGTCGGGGAGACCCAGTACTTC. Translated, it gives CASGDRTDVGETQYF.